This is a list of T cell receptor beta chains from one sample in a study of T cell repertoires in cytomegalovirus infection. TCRdb recomputed calls from the reads with MiXCR, one row per CDR3 protein. The sample includes approximately 500,000 distinct CDR3 sequences, 10% to 12% of them seen just once. Specimen: PBMCs. The source of these receptors is a human donor in good health (CMV status not recorded). Some clones in this sample may be carry-over from other donors' samples. Each CDR3 is given with its conserved first and last residue. A D gene is named only where the DNA matches it firmly. For some rows the clone size is stated as once, few or many, or as a class when expanded; others skip it.

TRBV7-2	many	13	NA	TRBJ2-1	TGTGCCAGCAGCTTAGGAGAAGCACTCCAGCAGTTCTTC	CASSLGEALQQFF
TRBV28	few	15	TRBD1	TRBJ1-1	TGTGCCAGCAGTTTACGGGCAGGGGGGTCCACTGAAGCTTTCTTT	CASSLRAGGSTEAFF
TRBV6-2/TRBV6-3	NA	18	NA	TRBJ2-1	TGTGCCAGCAGCCCTAAAAAGGGGGTGGCGGGGATCTACAATGAGCAGTTCTTC	CASSPKKGVAGIYNEQFF
TRBV10-3	many	14	TRBD1	TRBJ2-2	TGTGCCATCAATCAGGGGGCGGACCACGGGGAGCTGTTTTTT	CAINQGADHGELFF
TRBV29-1	few	20	TRBD1	TRBJ2-3	TGCAGCGTTGCCCTTTTTTCGACAGGGGGCCGAGTACGCCGCACAGATACGCAGTATTTT	CSVALFSTGGRVRRTDTQYF
TRBV27	few	13	NA	TRBJ1-5	TGTGCCAGCAGTTTATCCTTTGCGGAGCCCCAGCATTTT	CASSLSFAEPQHF
TRBV4-2	once	14	NA	TRBJ1-1	TGTGCCAGCCGCCAAGATCTGGGGGACACTGAAGCTTTCTTT	CASRQDLGDTEAFF
TRBV18	NA	14	NA	TRBJ1-3	TGTGCCAGCTCACCACGGACAGCGGAAAACACCATATATTTT	CASSPRTAENTIYF
TRBV4-2	many	16	TRBD1	TRBJ1-5	TGTGCCAGCAGCCAAGAGGGACAGGGCAGCAATCAGCCCCAGCATTTT	CASSQEGQGSNQPQHF
TRBV5-5	many	16	TRBD1	TRBJ2-3	TGTGCCAGCAGCCCCCCCCGGACAGGGAGGACAGATACGCAGTATTTT	CASSPPRTGRTDTQYF
TRBV7-3	NA	17	TRBD2	TRBJ2-1	TGTGCCAGCAGCTTACTTCCCCCGGGACTAGCGGACAATGAGCAGTTCTTC	CASSLLPPGLADNEQFF
TRBV28	NA	15	TRBD1	TRBJ1-1	TGTGCCAGCAGTTCCCCACAGGGGGCGCGCACTGAAGCTTTCTTT	CASSSPQGARTEAFF
TRBV10-3	NA	14	NA	TRBJ2-3	TGTGCCATCAGTGAGCTGAGGAGCACAGATACGCAGTATTTT	CAISELRSTDTQYF
TRBV3-1	few	14	NA	TRBJ2-1	TGTGCCAGCAGCCCGCCCAGTTACTACAATGAGCAGTTCTTC	CASSPPSYYNEQFF
TRBV29-1	few	13	NA	TRBJ2-1	TGCAGCGGCGGAGAAACTAGCAACTCGGGGCAGTTCTTC	CSGGETSNSGQFF
TRBV5-1	NA	15	TRBD1	TRBJ2-5	TGCGCCAGCACCCTGGGGACAGGGGCCATGGAGACCCAGTACTTC	CASTLGTGAMETQYF
TRBV28	many	14	NA	TRBJ1-2	TGTGCCAGCAGTTCTTGGCAGTCTAACTATGGCTACACCTTC	CASSSWQSNYGYTF
TRBV14	NA	18	TRBD1	TRBJ1-3	TGTGCCAGCAGCCGTCGGACAGGTTCATATCCCTCTGGAAACACCATATATTTT	CASSRRTGSYPSGNTIYF
TRBV12-3/TRBV12-4	many	13	NA	TRBJ2-5	TGTGCCAGCTCACGCCCGGGAAGAGAGACCCAGTACTTC	CASSRPGRETQYF
TRBV10-2	NA	14	NA	TRBJ2-6	TGCGCCAGCAGTGAGTCGACTGGGGCCAACGTCCTGACTTTC	CASSESTGANVLTF
TRBV6-4	NA	14	TRBD1	TRBJ2-7	TGTGCCAGCAGTGGGCGACAGGGGATTGACGAGCAGTACTTC	CASSGRQGIDEQYF
TRBV29-1	NA	13	TRBD1	TRBJ1-1	TGCAGCGTTGACGCAGGGGGGGACACTGAAGCTTTCTTT	CSVDAGGDTEAFF
TRBV7-9	many	17	TRBD2	TRBJ2-2	TGTGCCAGCAGCTTAACTAGCGGGAGAGTCGGAACCGGGGAGCTGTTTTTT	CASSLTSGRVGTGELFF
TRBV13	NA	14	NA	TRBJ1-4	TGTGCCAGCAGCTTTTTCGGGTTAGATGAAAAACTGTTTTTT	CASSFFGLDEKLFF
TRBV7-9	many	20	TRBD2	TRBJ2-1	TGTGCCAGCAGCCAATTCCCCGGGACTAGCGGTTTAAGCTCCTACAATGAGCAGTTCTTC	CASSQFPGTSGLSSYNEQFF